Listed below are T cell receptor beta chains from one sample, sequenced in a study of control samples from healthy donors and cancer patients. Profiled with immunoSEQ multiplex PCR; TCRdb holds only in-frame clones, not every one. The sample contains around 190,000 clones, around 90% of which appear only once. Sequencing was performed on blood. The receptor source for this set is a woman in her forties or fifties in good health. Both conserved end residues are part of each CDR3. The D gene is left open where the match is weak. Size values are once, few and many counts, or a class for expanded clones, and some rows have none.

>TRBD1|-|TRBJ1-1|TRBV6-6
CASSEFGTGGVAFF
TGTGCCAGCAGTGAGTTCGGGACAGGGGGAGTCGCTTTCTTT
>-|-|TRBJ2-7|TRBV27
CASSLQGDRFNEQYF
TGTGCCAGCAGTTTACAGGGTGACAGGTTCAACGAGCAGTACTTC
>-|-|TRBJ2-5|TRBV9
CASGLQETQYF
TGTGCCAGTGGCCTCCAAGAGACCCAGTACTTC
>TRBD1|once|TRBJ1-1|TRBV7-3
CASSRTGETEAFF
TGTGCCAGCAGCCGGACAGGGGAAACTGAAGCTTTCTTT
>-|-|TRBJ2-7|TRBV9
CASSVDLGGYEQYF
TGTGCCAGCAGCGTAGATCTGGGGGGCTACGAGCAGTACTTC
>-|-|TRBJ2-5|TRBV19
CATLGLDGGPQETQYF
TGTGCTACGCTGGGCCTAGATGGCGGGCCCCAAGAGACCCAGTACTTC
>-|-|TRBJ1-2|TRBV28
CASSSQKRGPNYGYTF
TGTGCCAGCAGTTCTCAAAAACGGGGACCTAACTATGGCTACACCTTC
>TRBD1|-|TRBJ1-5|TRBV28
CASSPRTGTNQPQHF
TGTGCCAGCAGTCCACGGACAGGGACCAATCAGCCCCAGCATTTT
>-|-|TRBJ2-1|TRBV7-2
CASSRNLGINEQFF
TGTGCCAGCAGCCGGAACCTAGGGATCAATGAGCAGTTCTTC
>-|few|TRBJ2-7|TRBV30
CAWSSSRGYEQYF
TGTGCCTGGAGCTCCTCCAGGGGTTACGAGCAGTACTTC
>-|once|TRBJ1-1|TRBV5-1
CASSLPLNRGRGEAFF
TGCGCCAGCAGCTTGCCCCTCAATAGGGGCAGGGGTGAAGCTTTCTTT
>-|once|TRBJ1-1|TRBV30
CASGRGGTEAFF
TGTGCCTCCGGCCGAGGGGGCACTGAAGCTTTCTTT
>-|-|TRBJ1-2|TRBV16
CASSQSGHGIGGYTF
TGTGCCAGCAGCCAATCGGGGCATGGGATCGGAGGCTACACCTTC
>TRBD1|-|TRBJ1-2|TRBV9
CASSTHGQGSDGYTF
TGTGCCAGCAGCACTCACGGACAGGGCAGCGATGGCTACACCTTC
>-|-|TRBJ2-7|TRBV11-1
CASSPGRFYEQYF
TGTGCCAGCAGCCCGGGCAGGTTCTACGAGCAGTACTTC
>-|once|TRBJ1-3|TRBV10-3
CAHRSGADGNTIYF
TGTGCCCATCGTTCTGGGGCCGATGGAAACACCATATATTTT
>TRBD2|-|TRBJ2-7|TRBV19
CASNPSGSYEQYF
TGTGCCAGTAACCCTAGCGGATCCTACGAGCAGTACTTC
>-|-|TRBJ1-5|TRBV19
CASSITRSAGIVRNQPQHF
TGTGCCAGTAGTATAACGAGGAGTGCCGGAATTGTCAGAAATCAGCCCCAGCATTTT
>TRBD1|-|TRBJ1-5|TRBV19
CASRGQGADGQPQHF
TGTGCCAGTAGGGGACAGGGGGCAGACGGTCAGCCCCAGCATTTT
>-|-|TRBJ1-2|TRBV28
CASSATGKDGYTF
TGTGCCAGCAGTGCCACAGGGAAGGATGGCTACACCTTC
>-|-|TRBJ2-5|TRBV11-2
CASSLVGRDQETQYF
TGTGCCAGCAGCTTAGTAGGCAGAGACCAAGAGACCCAGTACTTC
>TRBD2|-|TRBJ2-2|TRBV4-2
CASSQDPGGVTGELFF
TGTGCCAGCAGCCAAGACCCGGGAGGCGTCACCGGGGAGCTGTTTTTT
>TRBD1|-|TRBJ1-2|TRBV6-5
CASRGDSSYGYTF
TGTGCCAGCAGAGGGGACAGCAGCTATGGCTACACCTTC
>TRBD2|-|TRBJ2-3|TRBV3-1/TRBV3-2
CASSHGSGIPGTQYF
TGTGCCAGCAGCCACGGTAGCGGGATCCCAGGTACGCAGTATTTT
>-|once|TRBJ1-2|TRBV30
CAWSEDGTANYGYTF
TGTGCCTGGAGCGAGGACGGGACGGCTAACTATGGCTACACCTTC
>-|few|TRBJ2-7|TRBV6-5
CATPGGYPSYEQYF
TGTGCCACCCCTGGGGGGTATCCCTCCTACGAGCAGTACTTC
>TRBD1|-|TRBJ1-2|TRBV2
CASSRTGEDGYTF
TGTGCCAGCAGCCGGACAGGCGAGGATGGCTACACCTTC
>-|-|TRBJ2-2|TRBV18
CASSPPIGINTGELFF
TGTGCCAGCTCACCACCGATAGGGATAAACACCGGGGAGCTGTTTTTT
>TRBD1|-|TRBJ1-5|TRBV27
CASSPQGAMPQHF
TGTGCCAGCAGTCCACAGGGGGCCATGCCCCAGCATTTT